This T cell receptor beta chain was recorded in a study of cytomegalovirus exposure and HLA in healthy donors (dated by TCRdb to between 2016 and 2019). As for the study more broadly: An earlier analysis of fewer than 750 of the donors reported roughly 300 Gb of sequence data and 100 million to 120 million unique TCR beta sequences obtained from about 179 million T cells. To study patterns of TCR occurrence, a later analysis re-analyzed previously published TCR beta repertoires from around 660 donors and added high-resolution HLA genotyping. To predict cytomegalovirus infection status, the study brought together high-throughput TCR immunosequencing, statistical association of individual TCRs with disease status, and machine learning. The later analysis used no new phenotypic data to find candidate immune exposures, relying instead on TCR beta sequences and their occurrence across donors. Approximately 310 gigabases of sequencing data and approximately 85 million unique TCR sequences were included in an early release covering under 650 HLA-typed donors. HLA typing included class I and class II loci at four-digit resolution. An earlier analysis of 500 to 750 of the donors applied high-throughput TCR beta sequencing to assess whether each TCR beta V gene segment acted as functional or pseudogenic. The T cell repertoires of several hundred subjects were profiled by immunosequencing and related to cytomegalovirus serostatus. Roughly 5 DR-DQ haplotypes were treated as single units for association and clustering because of strong linkage in the cohort. All discovery cohort repertoires had been generated on a single sequencing platform. Of the roughly 410 genotyped donors, roughly 80% were placed in the genetic ancestry cluster associated with self-reported Caucasian donors. A later genetic analysis took genome-wide SNP genotypes for about 55% of the 666 donors and used that subset as a discovery cohort. Along with the approximately 620-subject first cohort, a separate validation cohort of around 110 different subjects was used. The study aimed to test whether cataloging public T cell receptors could reveal signatures of past pathogen exposure. The number of typed donors differed by locus: roughly 629-630 for A, B, C, DRB1 and DQB1; 500 to 550 for DQA1; 600 to 610 for DPA1; and 400 to 480 for DPB1. Donor age, sex, ethnicity and CMV serostatus were compiled together with the repertoire data. Among 398 genotyped donors of the cohort, an average of about 240,000 unique TCR beta nucleotide sequences were sequenced per donor, around 18% of them non-productive. General findings and caveats noted by the study authors: The classifier was reported to diagnose cytomegalovirus status with high specificity and sensitivity in both the original and validation cohorts. Most CMV-associated TCR beta chains appeared to be HLA-restricted in a later analysis, and the HLA associations seemed to be driven largely by CMV exposure. In a later analysis, several top co-occurrence clusters were reported to appear linked to parvovirus B19, influenza, CMV and Epstein-Barr virus. Three of the identified cytomegalovirus-associated TCR beta chains were confirmed in vitro to be specific for cytomegalovirus antigens. A later genetic analysis associated a missense DCLRE1C variant with V-gene and J-gene trimming of TCR beta chains, and an independent cohort replicated the association. A total of 164 TCR beta chains were listed by the study as associated with cytomegalovirus. In a later analysis, the rate of TCR association differed among HLA loci, with DRB1 alleles having the most associated TCRs and HLA-C alleles having the fewest. This cohort had only TCR beta chains sequenced, and the lack of alpha or paired-chain data limited which features could be detected. When HLA alleles, especially DR and DQ, strongly co-occurred, TCR associations were difficult to assign to individual alleles. Because HLA typing was unavailable for some donors at each locus, only the typed subset was used in association tests. It was suggested by the authors that the approach could potentially be generalized to other disease states and immunological phenotypes. Correlated functional status among segregating V segments might be attributable to linkage disequilibrium, but an unknown experimental factor could not be ruled out. Specific HLA alleles were associated with more than 15,000 TCR beta sequences at a false discovery rate of 0.05 in a later analysis. Most TCR sequences were seen in very few donors, while some public TCRs were found in many individuals. The presence/absence analyses assumed that sequencing depth was roughly uniform across donors, and that assumption may not be true. A cluster of highly shared sequence variants was judged likely to represent a technical artifact of the sequencing pipeline. In a later genetic analysis, fewer N-insertions in productive TCRs were reported among donors in an Asian-associated ancestry cluster than the approximately 670-donor mean. Because counts were too low, more than 15 rarely observed V segments, including chromosome 9 orphons, were left out of the earlier analysis of 587 of the donors. In a later analysis, HLA-associated TCR beta chains were found to be more clonally expanded and to have lower generation probabilities than equally common non-associated chains. For the cohort, immune exposure information was limited to CMV serostatus. The 87-base-pair reads could not distinguish some IMGT-functional V segments, including TRBV6-2 and TRBV6-3, so those segments were excluded. In an earlier analysis of over 550 of the donors, most TCR beta V segments were observed in productive rearrangements about 87% or about 30% of the time, broadly matching IMGT annotations. A further reported finding was that TCR beta sequences accurately predicted the HLA-A and HLA-B alleles for most subjects in the first cohort.

The library was prepared using the immunoSEQ multiplex PCR assay. For the multiplex PCR, a mixture combining 60 forward primers for TCR Vbeta segments and 13 reverse primers for TCR Jbeta segments was used. Amplification of the CDR3 region of rearranged TCR beta genes was performed with a multiplex PCR assay on genomic DNA. On the Illumina HiSeq System, the amplified TCR beta libraries were sequenced as 87-base-pair reads. Under the source paper's analysis protocol: Across the roughly 670 repertoires, a later analysis counted about 81 million unique TCR beta chains, approximately 10 million of which were shared by at least two donors. Raw reads were error-corrected and collapsed into unique sequences by a nearest-neighbor algorithm in which closely related sequences were merged to remove PCR and sequencing errors. Alignment of CDR3 sequences to IMGT reference sequences was used to assign V, D and J gene segments. Each retained sequence needed at least a six-nucleotide match to both a V gene segment and a J gene segment. Rearrangements were classified as productive when the CDR3 lacked stop codons and remained in frame with V and J, and all other rearrangements were classified as non-productive. CDR3 was defined according to IMGT convention as the region running from the second conserved V-encoded cysteine to the conserved J-encoded phenylalanine. Sequences without an unambiguous match to a single V gene segment were excluded from the earlier analysis of several hundred of the donors. An earlier analysis of about 590 of the donors classified V segments as functional when productive rearrangements were above 56.7% and as segregating when the standard deviation between donors was above 5%. A statistical classification framework was built for diagnosing cytomegalovirus status from the catalog of TCR beta chain sequences. In a later analysis, TCR nucleotide sequences were compared against IMGT/GENE-DB human TR gene sequences so that V and J genes could be assigned. In a later analysis, CDR3 sequences and most-parsimonious VDJ recombination scenarios were assigned using the TCRdist pipeline. In a later analysis, every TCR beta chain was defined by the combination of its CDR3 amino acid sequence and its V-gene family, and reads without a unique V-gene family were dropped. As a way to deal with suspected cross-contamination and a sequencing artifact, a later analysis dropped under 600 nucleotide sequences that were highly shared and had low generation probability. In a later analysis, a clonal expansion index was calculated for each public chain from normalized within-repertoire ranks of inferred template counts. In a later analysis, generation probabilities were computed with a VDJ recombination model fitted to out-of-frame rearrangements, and the resulting probabilities were checked against IGoR. In a later analysis, TCR-TCR, TCR-HLA and TCR-CMV co-occurrence was scored with hypergeometric tests, and a repertoire-size bias correction was applied to TCR pairs. To estimate false discovery rates, a later analysis permuted the HLA or CMV assignments 20 times. In a later analysis, co-occurring TCRs were grouped with DBSCAN, and TCRdist sequence similarity was added when clustering was performed within HLA-allele-positive subsets. Co-occurrence clustering excluded repertoires with fewer than 30,000 or more than 120,000 public chains, plus five with anomalous nucleotide sharing. The table was pulled from immuneACCESS by TCRdb, which kept in-frame rearrangements only. Such tables lose some clones; where checked, under half of the loss comes from unresolved V genes, and the rest has no known cause. The V and J calls and clone size are taken from that table; D and trimming were inferred from the DNA. Within this sample are approximately 140,000 clones, with about 76% of them counted one time only. The ten largest clones capture approximately 3.7% of the sample.

This clone was seen only once. There is no known antigen for this receptor. Base qualities are missing; no much larger clone stands one base away. The cohort was made up of 500 to 800 healthy bone marrow donors. At the time of sampling, all cohort members were nominally healthy, though unrecorded immune exposures were likely present. Of the approximately 670 cohort members, more than 250 had a positive CMV serostatus and 352 had a negative one, while no CMV serostatus was recorded for the donor. Every donor gave a peripheral blood sample, and the peripheral blood mononuclear cells from that sample were used for TCR beta sequencing. Genomic DNA extraction from the blood cell samples was performed with the Qiagen DNeasy Blood Extraction Kit. V ends up 4 bases short and J 2 bases short, with an unmatched junction base count of 7. The CDR3 starts with the cysteine, ends with the phenylalanine, and has 16 residues. The entry retains the CDR3 DNA only, 48 bases that are in frame from base 1. CDR1 and CDR2, looked up from the germline V gene, are SGHRS and YFSETQ.

The source material was PBMCs. The TCR was taken from a human donor in good health. The chain was built from TRBV5-1 and TRBJ2-1; TRBD1 fits 9 bases in the junction. The sequenced DNA: TGCGCCAGCAGCGGGGTGGGACAGGGACCCTACAATGAGCAGTTCTTC. It encodes CASSGVGQGPYNEQFF.